What follows describes a single T cell receptor (beta chain). Its matching antigen is unknown. Expressed TCRB transcripts were sequenced, since all the RNA that had been isolated was reverse transcribed. The table came from immunoSEQ multiplex PCR; TCRdb's copy has only in-frame clones and leaves some out. The top ten hold 0.095% to 0.15% of the sample, which has 500,000 to 650,000 clones, approximately 13% seen once. This specimen belongs to a study of beta chain features in type 1 diabetes. CDR1 and CDR2 from the germline V gene are LGHNA and YNFKEQ. There are 15 residues in the CDR3. Trimming left V 0 bases short and J 8 bases short, with 16 bases between. Overall study findings and caveats: Patients with Type 1 diabetes showed moderately but significantly shorter TCRB CDR3s in all four CD4+ subsets.

Input material: naive CD4+ T cells from blood. The clonotype was recovered from a young man with type 1 diabetes. The V call is TRBV4-2, the J call TRBJ1-2; D not certain. The CDR3 loop reads CASSQDSPLFGGYTF. CDR3 DNA sequence: TGTGCCAGCAGCCAAGACAGTCCTCTATTTGGGGGCTACACCTTC.